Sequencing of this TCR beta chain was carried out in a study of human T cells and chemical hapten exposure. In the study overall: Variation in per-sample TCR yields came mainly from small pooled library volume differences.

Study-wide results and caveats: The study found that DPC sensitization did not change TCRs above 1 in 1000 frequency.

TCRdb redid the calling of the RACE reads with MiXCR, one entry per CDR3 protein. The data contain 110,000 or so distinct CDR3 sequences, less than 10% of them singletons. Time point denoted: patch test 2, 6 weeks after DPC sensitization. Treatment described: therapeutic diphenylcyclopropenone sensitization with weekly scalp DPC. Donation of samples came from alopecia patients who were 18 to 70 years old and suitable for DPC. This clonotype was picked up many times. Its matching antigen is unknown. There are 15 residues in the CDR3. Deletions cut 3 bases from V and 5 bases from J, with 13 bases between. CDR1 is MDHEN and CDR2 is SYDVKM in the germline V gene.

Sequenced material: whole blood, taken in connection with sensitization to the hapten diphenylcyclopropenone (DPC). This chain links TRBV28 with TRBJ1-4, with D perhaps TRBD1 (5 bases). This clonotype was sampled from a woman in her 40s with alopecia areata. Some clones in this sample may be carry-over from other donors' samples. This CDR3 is CASSLDGGWNEKLFF. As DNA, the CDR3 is TGTGCCAGCAGTTTGGACGGGGGGTGGAATGAAAAACTGTTTTTT.